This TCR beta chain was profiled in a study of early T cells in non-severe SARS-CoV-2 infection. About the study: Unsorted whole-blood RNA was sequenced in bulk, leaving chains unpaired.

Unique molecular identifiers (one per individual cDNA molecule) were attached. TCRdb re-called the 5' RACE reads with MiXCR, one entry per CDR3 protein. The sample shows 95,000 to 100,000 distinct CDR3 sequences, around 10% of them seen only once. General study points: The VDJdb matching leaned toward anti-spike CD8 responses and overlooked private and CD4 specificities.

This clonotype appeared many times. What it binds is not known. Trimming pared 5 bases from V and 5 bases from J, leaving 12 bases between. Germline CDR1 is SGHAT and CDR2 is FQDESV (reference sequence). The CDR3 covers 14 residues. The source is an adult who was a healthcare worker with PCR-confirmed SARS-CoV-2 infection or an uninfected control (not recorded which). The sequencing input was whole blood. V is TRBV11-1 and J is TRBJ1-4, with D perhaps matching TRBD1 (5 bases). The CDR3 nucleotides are TGTGCCAGCAGCCCGTGGGGCGAGAATGAAAAACTGTTTTTT. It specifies CASSPWGENEKLFF. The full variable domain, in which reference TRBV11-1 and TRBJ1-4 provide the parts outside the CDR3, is EAEVAQSPRYKITEKSQAVAFWCDPISGHATLYWYRQILGQGPELLVQFQDESVVDDSQLPKDRFSAERLKGVDSTLKIQPAELGDSAMYLCASSPWGENEKLFFGSGTQLSVL.